One T cell receptor (beta chain) is described in this entry. The data originate from a study of blood T cell repertoires in COVID-19. The overall study: The samples span acute and convalescent COVID-19 from the United States, Italy and Spain.

Clones were read by immunoSEQ multiplex PCR, and TCRdb kept only the in-frame ones, dropping some. Of some 110,000 clones listed, 70% to 90% are singletons. The ends were cut back, 2 bases at V and 9 bases at J, with 17 bases in the middle. The CDR3 is 14 amino acids. The germline V gene encodes CDR1 GTSNPN and CDR2 SVGIG (reference sequence). This clonotype was obtained from a young man with acute or convalescent COVID-19. Sequencing was done on a sample of peripheral blood. The J gene is TRBJ2-1, the V gene TRBV30; TRBD2 is a possible D gene (7 bases). The DNA for the CDR3 is TGTGCCTGGAGTCGGGTGTCGGGGGGCTCTGAGCAGTTCTTC. The encoded protein is CAWSRVSGGSEQFF.